The sequence of this T cell receptor (beta chain) was determined in a study of prognosis after radiotherapy for stage I lung cancer. It was by two-round multiplex PCR that TCR beta CDR3 was amplified from genomic DNA. Primers specific to each TRBV and TRBJ gene were used in first-round PCR. TCRdb called the multiplex PCR reads again in MiXCR, with one record for every CDR3 protein. The repertoire holds 30,000 to 40,000 distinct CDR3 sequences, under 40% seen once, with around 16% in the top ten. V was pared by 5 bases and J by 4 bases, with 6 bases of the junction left unmatched. The CDR3 length is 13 residues. Germline assignment: CDR1 DFQATT and CDR2 SNEGSKA (reference sequence).

Specimen: PBMCs, collected before or after stereotactic body radiation therapy (not recorded which). This chain links TRBV20-1 with TRBJ1-2, with 8 bases matching TRBD1. This clonotype was sampled from a donor older than 45 with non-small cell lung cancer. CDR3 in amino acids: CSARPGTGYGYTF. The CDR3 DNA reads as TGCAGTGCTCGACCAGGGACAGGCTATGGCTACACCTTC.